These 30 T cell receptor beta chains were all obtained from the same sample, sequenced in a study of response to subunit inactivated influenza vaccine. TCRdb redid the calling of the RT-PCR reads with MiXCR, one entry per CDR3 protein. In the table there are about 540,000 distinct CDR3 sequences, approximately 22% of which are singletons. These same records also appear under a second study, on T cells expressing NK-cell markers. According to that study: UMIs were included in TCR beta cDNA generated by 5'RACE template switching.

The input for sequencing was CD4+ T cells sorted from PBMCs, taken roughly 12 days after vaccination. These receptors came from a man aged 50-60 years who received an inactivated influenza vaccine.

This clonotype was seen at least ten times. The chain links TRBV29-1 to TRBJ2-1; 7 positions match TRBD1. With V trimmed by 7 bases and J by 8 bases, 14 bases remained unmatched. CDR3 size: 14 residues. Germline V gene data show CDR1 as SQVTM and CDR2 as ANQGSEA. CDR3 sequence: CSARTEGAHDEQFF. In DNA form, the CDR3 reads TGCAGCGCCCGAACAGAGGGGGCTCATGATGAGCAGTTCTTC.

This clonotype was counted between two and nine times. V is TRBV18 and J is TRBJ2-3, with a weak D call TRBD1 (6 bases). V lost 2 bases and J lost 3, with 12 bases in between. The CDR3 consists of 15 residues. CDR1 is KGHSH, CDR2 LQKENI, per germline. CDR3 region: CASSPEQGSTDTQYF. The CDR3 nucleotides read TGTGCCAGCTCACCAGAACAGGGCTCTACAGATACGCAGTATTTT.

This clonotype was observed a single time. The chain's CDR3 is CSAIPGTSWAEQYF. In nucleotides, the CDR3 is TGCAGTGCTATCCCCGGGACTAGTTGGGCCGAGCAGTACTTC. The V call is TRBV20-1, the J call TRBJ2-7; 8 positions match TRBD2. Looked up from germline, CDR1 is DFQATT and CDR2 is SNEGSKA (reference sequence). V lost 4 bases and J lost 6; bases outside the gene matches: 11. CDR3 size: 14 residues.

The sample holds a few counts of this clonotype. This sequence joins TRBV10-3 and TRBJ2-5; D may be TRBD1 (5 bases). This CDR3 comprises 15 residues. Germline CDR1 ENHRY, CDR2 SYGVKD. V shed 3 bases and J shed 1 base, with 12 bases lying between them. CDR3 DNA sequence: TGTGCCATCAGTGAATGGCTCGACAGCCAAGAGACCCAGTACTTC. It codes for CAISEWLDSQETQYF.

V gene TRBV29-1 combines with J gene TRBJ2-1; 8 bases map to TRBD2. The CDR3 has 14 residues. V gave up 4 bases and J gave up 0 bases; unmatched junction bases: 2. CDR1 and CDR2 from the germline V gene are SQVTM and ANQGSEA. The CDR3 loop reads CSVAAGGSYNEQFF. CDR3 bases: TGCAGCGTTGCTGCGGGAGGCTCCTACAATGAGCAGTTCTTC.

CDR3 sequence reads: CASSLGGSGEQFF. As DNA, the CDR3 is TGTGCCAGCAGCTTAGGAGGGTCCGGTGAGCAGTTCTTC. The chain recombines TRBV7-8 with TRBJ2-1; possible D gene TRBD2, 5 bases. With 1 base removed from V and 9 bases from J, the gap between germline ends came to 10 bases. This CDR3 has 13 residues. Germline lookup yields CDR1 SGHVS and CDR2 FQNEAQ.

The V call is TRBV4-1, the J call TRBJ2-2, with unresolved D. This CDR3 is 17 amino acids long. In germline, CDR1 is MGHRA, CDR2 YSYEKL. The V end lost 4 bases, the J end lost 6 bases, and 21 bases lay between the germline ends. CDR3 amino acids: CASSPTNSIRSPGELFF. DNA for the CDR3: TGCGCCAGCAGCCCGACGAACTCAATCCGCTCGCCCGGGGAGCTGTTTTTT.

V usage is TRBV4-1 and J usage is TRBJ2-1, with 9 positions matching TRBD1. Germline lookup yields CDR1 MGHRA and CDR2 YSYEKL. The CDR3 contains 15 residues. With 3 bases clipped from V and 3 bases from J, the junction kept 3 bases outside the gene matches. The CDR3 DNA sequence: TGCGCCAGCAGCCAGGGACAGGGCGGCTACAATGAGCAGTTCTTC. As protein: CASSQGQGGYNEQFF.

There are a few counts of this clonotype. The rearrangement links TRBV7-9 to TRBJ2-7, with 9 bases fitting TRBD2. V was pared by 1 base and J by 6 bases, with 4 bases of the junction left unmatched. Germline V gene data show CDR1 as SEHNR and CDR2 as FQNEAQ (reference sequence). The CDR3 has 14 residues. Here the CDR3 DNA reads TGTGCCAGCAGCTTAGTCTGGCGGGGGGGCGAGCAGTACTTC. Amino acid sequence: CASSLVWRGGEQYF. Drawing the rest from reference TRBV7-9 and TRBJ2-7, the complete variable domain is DTGVSQNPRHKITKRGQNVTFRCDPISEHNRLYWYRQTLGQGPEFLTYFQNEAQLEKSRLLSDRFSAERPKGSFSTLEIQRTEQGDSAMYLCASSLVWRGGEQYFGPGTRLTVT.

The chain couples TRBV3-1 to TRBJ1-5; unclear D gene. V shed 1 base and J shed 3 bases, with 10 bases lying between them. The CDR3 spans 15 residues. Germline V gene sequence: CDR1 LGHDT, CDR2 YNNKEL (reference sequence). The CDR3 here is CASSQGYSNNQPQHF. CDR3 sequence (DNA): TGTGCCAGCAGCCAAGGGTACAGCAACAATCAGCCCCAGCATTTT.

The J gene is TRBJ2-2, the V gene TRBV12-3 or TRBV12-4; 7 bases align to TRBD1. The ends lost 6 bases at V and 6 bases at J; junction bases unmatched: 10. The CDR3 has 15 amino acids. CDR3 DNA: TGTGCCAGCAGACCACCTCCAACAGGGGCCGGGGAGCTGTTTTTT. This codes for CASRPPPTGAGELFF.

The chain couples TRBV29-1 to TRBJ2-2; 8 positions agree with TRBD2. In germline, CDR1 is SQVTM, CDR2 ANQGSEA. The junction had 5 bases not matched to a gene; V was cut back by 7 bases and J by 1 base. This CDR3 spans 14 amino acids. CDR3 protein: CSAGGGQNTGELFF. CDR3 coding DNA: TGCAGCGCCGGGGGGGGACAGAACACCGGGGAGCTGTTTTTT.

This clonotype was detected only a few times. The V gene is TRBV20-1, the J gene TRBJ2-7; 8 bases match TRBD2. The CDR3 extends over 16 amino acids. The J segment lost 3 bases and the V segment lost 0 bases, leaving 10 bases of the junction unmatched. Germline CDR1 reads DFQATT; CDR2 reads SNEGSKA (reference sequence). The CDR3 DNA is TGCAGTGCTAGAGATATCCTTACTAGCGGCAACTACGAGCAGTACTTC. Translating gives CSARDILTSGNYEQYF.

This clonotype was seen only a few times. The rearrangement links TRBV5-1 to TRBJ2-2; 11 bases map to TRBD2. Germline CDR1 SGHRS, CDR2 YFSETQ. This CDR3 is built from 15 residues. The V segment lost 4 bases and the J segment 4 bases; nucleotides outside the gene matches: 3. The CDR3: CASSKTSGVTGELFF. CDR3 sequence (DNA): TGCGCCAGCAGCAAGACTAGCGGGGTCACCGGGGAGCTGTTTTTT.

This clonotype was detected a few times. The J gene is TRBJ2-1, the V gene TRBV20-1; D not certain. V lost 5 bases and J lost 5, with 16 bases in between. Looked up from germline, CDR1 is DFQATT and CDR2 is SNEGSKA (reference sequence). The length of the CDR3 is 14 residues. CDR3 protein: CSAAGLVSNNEQFF. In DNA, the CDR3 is TGCAGTGCTGCCGGGCTAGTTTCCAACAATGAGCAGTTCTTC.

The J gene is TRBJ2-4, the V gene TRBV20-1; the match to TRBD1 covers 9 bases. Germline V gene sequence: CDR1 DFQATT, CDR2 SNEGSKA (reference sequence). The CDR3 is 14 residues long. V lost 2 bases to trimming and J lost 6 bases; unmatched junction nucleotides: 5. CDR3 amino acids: CSARNQDRGNIQYF. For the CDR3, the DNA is TGCAGTGCTAGAAACCAGGACAGGGGAAACATTCAGTACTTC.

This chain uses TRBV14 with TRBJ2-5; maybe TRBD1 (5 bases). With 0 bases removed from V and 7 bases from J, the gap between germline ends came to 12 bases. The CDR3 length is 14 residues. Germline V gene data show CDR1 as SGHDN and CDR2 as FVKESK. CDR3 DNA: TGTGCCAGCAGCCAAGAGGGGCAGTTTAGGACCCAGTACTTC. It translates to CASSQEGQFRTQYF.

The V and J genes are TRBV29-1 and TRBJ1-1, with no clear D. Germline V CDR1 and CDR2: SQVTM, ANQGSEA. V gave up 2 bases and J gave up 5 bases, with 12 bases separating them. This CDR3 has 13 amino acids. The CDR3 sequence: CSVERDGMTEAFF. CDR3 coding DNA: TGCAGCGTTGAAAGGGATGGTATGACTGAAGCTTTCTTT.

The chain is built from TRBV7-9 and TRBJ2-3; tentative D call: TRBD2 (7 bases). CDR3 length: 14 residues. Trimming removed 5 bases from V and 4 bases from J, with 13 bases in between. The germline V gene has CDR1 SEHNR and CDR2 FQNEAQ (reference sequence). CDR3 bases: TGTGCCAGCAGCGACCCGGGGGGCGCAGATACGCAGTATTTT. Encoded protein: CASSDPGGADTQYF.

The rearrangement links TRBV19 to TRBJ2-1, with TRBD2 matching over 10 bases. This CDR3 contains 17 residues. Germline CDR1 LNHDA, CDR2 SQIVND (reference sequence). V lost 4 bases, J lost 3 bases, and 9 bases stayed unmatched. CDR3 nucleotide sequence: TGTGCCAGTAGTACGCCTGGGGCTAGCGGGGGCTACAATGAGCAGTTCTTC. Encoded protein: CASSTPGASGGYNEQFF. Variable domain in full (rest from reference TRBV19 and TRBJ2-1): DGGITQSPKYLFRKEGQNVTLSCEQNLNHDAMYWYRQDPGQGLRLIYYSQIVNDFQKGDIAEGYSVSREKKESFPLTVTSAQKNPTAFYLCASSTPGASGGYNEQFFGPGTRLTVL.

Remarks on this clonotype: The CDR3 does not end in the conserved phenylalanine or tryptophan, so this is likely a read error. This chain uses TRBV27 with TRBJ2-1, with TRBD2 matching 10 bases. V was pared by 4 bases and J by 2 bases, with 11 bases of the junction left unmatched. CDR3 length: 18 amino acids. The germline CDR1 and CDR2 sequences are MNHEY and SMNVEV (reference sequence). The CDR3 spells CASSSRGTSGIPYNEQFI. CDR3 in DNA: TGTGCCAGCAGTTCCCGCGGTACTAGCGGGATCCCCTACAATGAGCAGTTCATC.

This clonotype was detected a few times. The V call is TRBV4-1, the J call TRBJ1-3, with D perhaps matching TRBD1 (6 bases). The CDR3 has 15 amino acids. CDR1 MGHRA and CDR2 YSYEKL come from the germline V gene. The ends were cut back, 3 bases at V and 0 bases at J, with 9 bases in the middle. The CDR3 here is CASSQQGSSGNTIYF. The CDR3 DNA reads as TGCGCCAGCAGCCAGCAGGGGAGCTCTGGAAACACCATATATTTT.

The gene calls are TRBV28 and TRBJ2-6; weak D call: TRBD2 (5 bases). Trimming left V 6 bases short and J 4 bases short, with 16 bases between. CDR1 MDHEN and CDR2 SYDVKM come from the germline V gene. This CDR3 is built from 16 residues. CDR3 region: CASRLTPGSGANVLTF. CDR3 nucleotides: TGTGCCAGCAGACTTACCCCGGGGTCCGGGGCCAACGTCCTGACTTTC.

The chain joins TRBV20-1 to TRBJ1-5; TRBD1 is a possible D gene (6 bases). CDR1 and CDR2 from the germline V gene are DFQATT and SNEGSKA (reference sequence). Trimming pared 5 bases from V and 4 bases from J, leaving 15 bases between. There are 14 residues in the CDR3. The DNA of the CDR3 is TGCAGTGCTTGGAGGGGGGGCGGGAATCAGCCCCAGCATTTT. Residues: CSAWRGGGNQPQHF.

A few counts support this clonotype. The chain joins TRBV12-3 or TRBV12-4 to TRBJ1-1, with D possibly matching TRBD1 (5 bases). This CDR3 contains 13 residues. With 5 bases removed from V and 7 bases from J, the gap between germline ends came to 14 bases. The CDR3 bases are TGTGCCAGCAGTCCAACAGGAAGACTTGAAGCTTTCTTT. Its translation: CASSPTGRLEAFF.

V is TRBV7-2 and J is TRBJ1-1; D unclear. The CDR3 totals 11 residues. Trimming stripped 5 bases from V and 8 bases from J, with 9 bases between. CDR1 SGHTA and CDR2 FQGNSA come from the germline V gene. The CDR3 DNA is TGTGCCAGCAGCGCGTACATAGAAGCTTTCTTT. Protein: CASSAYIEAFF.

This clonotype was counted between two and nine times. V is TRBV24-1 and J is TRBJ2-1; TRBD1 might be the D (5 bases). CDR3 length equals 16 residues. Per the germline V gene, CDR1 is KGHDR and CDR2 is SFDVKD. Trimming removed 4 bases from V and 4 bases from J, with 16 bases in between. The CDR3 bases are TGTGCCACCAGTGACACGGCACGGACACGTTACAATGAGCAGTTCTTC. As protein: CATSDTARTRYNEQFF.

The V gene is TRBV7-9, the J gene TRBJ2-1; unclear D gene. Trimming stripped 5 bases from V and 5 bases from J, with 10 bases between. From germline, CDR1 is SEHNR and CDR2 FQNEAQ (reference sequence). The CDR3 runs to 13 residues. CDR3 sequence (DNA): TGTGCCAGCAGCGGGGAAAACAACAATGAGCAGTTCTTC. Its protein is CASSGENNNEQFF.

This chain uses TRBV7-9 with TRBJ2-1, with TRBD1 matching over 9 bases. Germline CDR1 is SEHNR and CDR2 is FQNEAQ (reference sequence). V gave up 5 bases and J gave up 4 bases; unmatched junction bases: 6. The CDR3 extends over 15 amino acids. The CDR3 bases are TGTGCCAGCAGCCCACGGACAGGGGTGTACAATGAGCAGTTCTTC. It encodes CASSPRTGVYNEQFF.

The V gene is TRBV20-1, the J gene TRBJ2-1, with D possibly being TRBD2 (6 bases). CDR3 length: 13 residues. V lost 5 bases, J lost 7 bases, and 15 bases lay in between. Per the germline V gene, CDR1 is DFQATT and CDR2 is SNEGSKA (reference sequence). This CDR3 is CSAPGLERNEQFF. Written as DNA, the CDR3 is TGCAGTGCTCCGGGACTCGAAAGGAATGAGCAGTTCTTC.